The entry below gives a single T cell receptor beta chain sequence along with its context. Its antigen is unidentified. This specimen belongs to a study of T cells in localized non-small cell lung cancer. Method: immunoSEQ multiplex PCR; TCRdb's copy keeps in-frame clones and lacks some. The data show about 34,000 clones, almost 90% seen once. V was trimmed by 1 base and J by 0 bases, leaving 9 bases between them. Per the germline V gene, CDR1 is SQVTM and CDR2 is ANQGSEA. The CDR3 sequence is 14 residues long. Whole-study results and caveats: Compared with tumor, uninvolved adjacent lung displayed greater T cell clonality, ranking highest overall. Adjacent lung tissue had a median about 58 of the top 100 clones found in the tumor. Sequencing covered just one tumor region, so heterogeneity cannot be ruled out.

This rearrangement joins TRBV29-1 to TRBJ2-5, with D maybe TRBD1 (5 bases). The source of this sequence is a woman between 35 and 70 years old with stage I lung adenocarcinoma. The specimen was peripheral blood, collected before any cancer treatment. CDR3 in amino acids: CSVEGQSYQETQYF. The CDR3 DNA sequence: TGCAGCGTTGAAGGACAGTCGTACCAAGAGACCCAGTACTTC.